The 9 T cell receptor beta chains in this list originate from one sample, sequenced in a study of early T cells in non-severe SARS-CoV-2 infection (dated by TCRdb to about 2021). Library preparation used 5' RACE. The run used a NextSeq 500. TCRdb reworked the public reads: Q25 trimming with fastp, MiXCR clone assembly, productive beta chains retained. A single entry per CDR3 protein holds the most common genes and DNA from its merged rows. The sample data list 110,000 or so distinct CDR3 sequences, and over 10% of these were observed just once. The ten most abundant clones make up less than 3.5% of the sample. Sequenced sample: whole blood. The receptors were gathered from an adult who was a healthcare worker with PCR-confirmed SARS-CoV-2 infection or an uninfected control (not recorded which).

The chain links TRBV7-8 to TRBJ2-3, with 7 bases that match TRBD2. The germline CDR1 and CDR2 sequences are SGHVS and FQNEAQ. V dropped 2 bases and J dropped 2; count of bases not matched to a gene: 4. The CDR3 contains 15 residues. The CDR3: CASSLKRDLTDTQYF. Written as DNA, the CDR3 is TGTGCCAGCAGCTTAAAGCGGGACCTCACAGATACGCAGTATTTT.

This clonotype turned up a few times. CDR3 bases: TGTGCCAGCAGGCCGGGGGGGGCAGCAACTAGCACAGATACGCAGTATTTT. As protein: CASRPGGAATSTDTQYF. The chain joins TRBV5-4 to TRBJ2-3, with 8 bases aligning to TRBD2. CDR3 length: 17 residues. V was clipped by 5 bases and J by 0 bases; unmatched bases: 11. The germline CDR1 and CDR2 sequences are SGHNT and YYREEE (reference sequence).

This clonotype has just a few counts. The chain is built from TRBV5-1 and TRBJ2-7; the D gene is possibly TRBD1 (6 bases). Germline V gene lookup returns CDR1 SGHRS and CDR2 YFSETQ. The V and J ends lost 2 bases and 4 bases respectively, with 19 bases between them. This CDR3 spans 16 amino acids. This chain's CDR3 is CASSLNSPGDGYEQYF. The CDR3 nucleotides are TGCGCCAGCAGCTTAAATTCCCCAGGGGACGGGTACGAGCAGTACTTC. The full variable domain, in which reference TRBV5-1 and TRBJ2-7 provide the parts outside the CDR3, is KAGVTQTPRYLIKTRGQQVTLSCSPISGHRSVSWYQQTPGQGLQFLFEYFSETQRNKGNFPGRFSGRQFSNSRSEMNVSTLELGDSALYLCASSLNSPGDGYEQYFGPGTRLTVT.

V and J are TRBV12-5 and TRBJ2-3; perhaps TRBD2 as D (5 bases). CDR3 size: 13 residues. The ends were cut back, 8 bases at V and 3 bases at J, with 12 bases in the middle. The germline V gene encodes CDR1 LGHNT and CDR2 FRNRAP. The CDR3, as DNA: TGTGCTAGTCTGCGGAGCGGTACAGATACGCAGTATTTT. Amino acids: CASLRSGTDTQYF.

This clonotype has at least ten counts. The rearrangement uses TRBV7-3 and TRBJ2-3, with no clear D. This CDR3 is built from 15 residues. Trimming shortened V by 1 base and J by 6 bases, and 14 bases separated the two germline ends. CDR1 and CDR2 from the germline V gene are SGHTA and FQGTGA. CDR3 DNA: TGTGCCAGCAGCTTAAACCCCCTGAACGCGGATACGCAGTATTTT. The encoded protein is CASSLNPLNADTQYF.

This clonotype showed up just a few times. This chain joins TRBV28 and TRBJ1-1, with 8 bases matching TRBD1. Germline trimming cut 5 bases from V and 5 bases from J; bases unmatched to any gene: 13. Germline V gives CDR1 MDHEN, CDR2 SYDVKM. CDR3 size: 16 residues. The CDR3 is CASSAASRGQWTEAFF. CDR3 bases: TGTGCCAGCAGTGCTGCATCCAGGGGGCAATGGACTGAAGCTTTCTTT.

This clonotype was observed a handful of times. The chain is built from TRBV11-3 and TRBJ2-4, with D possibly matching TRBD1 (6 bases). The CDR3 is 15 amino acids. V lost 4 bases and J 9 bases, leaving 19 bases between the germline ends. The germline V gene has CDR1 SGHNT and CDR2 YENEEA. The CDR3 DNA is TGTGCCAGCAGCTCCCGGATGATGGGGGCAGGCATTCAGTACTTC. This codes for CASSSRMMGAGIQYF.

This chain uses TRBV30 with TRBJ2-5; 7 nucleotides match TRBD1. With V trimmed by 2 bases and J by 1 base, 1 base remained unmatched. CDR3 length: 13 residues. The germline V gene has CDR1 GTSNPN and CDR2 SVGIG (reference sequence). CDR3 region: CAWSTGVQETQYF. The CDR3 DNA reads as TGTGCCTGGAGTACAGGGGTCCAAGAGACCCAGTACTTC.

This clonotype was counted a few times. Mismatch with germline at one junction end may stem from a read error. This sequence joins TRBV5-1 and TRBJ2-2; D is perhaps TRBD1 (6 bases). Germline V gene lookup returns CDR1 SGHRS and CDR2 YFSETQ. The CDR3 sequence is 18 residues long. The CDR3 reads CASSLGARLLLNTGELFF. The CDR3 bases are TGCGCCAGCAGTTTGGGGGCCAGGCTTCTCCTAAACACCGGGGAGCTGTTTTTT. Based on the CDR3 plus reference TRBV5-1 and TRBJ2-2, the full variable domain is KAGVTQTPRYLIKTRGQQVTLSCSPISGHRSVSWYQQTPGQGLQFLFEYFSETQRNKGNFPGRFSGRQFSNSRSEMNVSTLELGDSALYLCASSLGARLLLNTGELFFGEGSRLTVL.